A single T cell receptor (beta chain) is shown here with its context. The CDR3 runs 17 residues. V lost 5 bases to trimming and J lost 2 bases; unmatched junction nucleotides: 12. Per the germline V gene, CDR1 is SEHNR and CDR2 is FQNEAQ (reference sequence). This entry belongs to a study of blood T cell repertoires in COVID-19. In the study overall: Acute and convalescent COVID-19 samples came from the United States, Italy and Spain.

Original processing notes: Estimated nucleated cell counts came from reference gene primer amplification. The protocol was immunoSEQ multiplex PCR, while the TCRdb copy is restricted to in-frame clones and leaves out a portion. That table gives V, J and clone size, and the DNA gave D and trimming. The table shows hundreds of thousands of clones, with roughly 85% occurring only once. The V gene is TRBV7-9, the J gene TRBJ2-7, with 10 bases that match TRBD1. Specimen: peripheral blood. This TCR derives from a human donor in a cohort sampled during active COVID-19. The CDR3 spells CASSPKWTGTGAYEQYF. For the CDR3, the DNA is TGTGCCAGCAGCCCGAAATGGACCGGGACAGGGGCCTACGAGCAGTACTTC.